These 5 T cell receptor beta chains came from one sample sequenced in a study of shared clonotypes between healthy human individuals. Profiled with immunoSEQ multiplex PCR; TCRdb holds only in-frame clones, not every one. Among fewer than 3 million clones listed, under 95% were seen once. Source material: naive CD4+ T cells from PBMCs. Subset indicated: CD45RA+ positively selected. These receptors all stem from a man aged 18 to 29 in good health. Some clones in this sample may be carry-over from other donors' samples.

CDR3 region: CASLTYTEAFF. The CDR3 DNA is TGTGCCAGCCTTACCTACACTGAAGCTTTCTTT. The V call is TRBV2, the J call TRBJ1-1, with no clear D. The ends were cut back, 8 bases at V and 3 bases at J, with 7 bases in the middle. Looked up from germline, CDR1 is SNHLY and CDR2 is FYNNEI. The CDR3 is 11 residues long. Full variable domain (remainder filled in from reference TRBV2 and TRBJ1-1): EPEVTQTPSHQVTQMGQEVILRCVPISNHLYFYWYRQILGQKVEFLVSFYNNEISEKSEIFDDQFSVERPDGSNFTLKIRSTKLEDSAMYFCASLTYTEAFFGQGTRLTVV.

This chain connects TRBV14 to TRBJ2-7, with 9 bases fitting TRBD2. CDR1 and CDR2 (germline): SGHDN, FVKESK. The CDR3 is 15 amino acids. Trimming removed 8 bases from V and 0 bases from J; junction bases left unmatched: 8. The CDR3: CASGPLAGSSYEQYF. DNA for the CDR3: TGTGCCAGCGGACCTCTAGCGGGGAGCTCCTACGAGCAGTACTTC.

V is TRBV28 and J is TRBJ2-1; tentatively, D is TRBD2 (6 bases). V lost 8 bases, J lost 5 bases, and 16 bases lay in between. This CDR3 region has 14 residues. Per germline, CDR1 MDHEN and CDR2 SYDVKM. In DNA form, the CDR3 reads TGTGCCAGCGCACTCGCGGGGCCGAACAATGAGCAGTTCTTC. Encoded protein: CASALAGPNNEQFF.

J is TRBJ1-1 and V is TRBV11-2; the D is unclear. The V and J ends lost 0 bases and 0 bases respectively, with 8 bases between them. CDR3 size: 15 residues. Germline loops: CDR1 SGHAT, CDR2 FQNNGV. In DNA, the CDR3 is TGTGCCAGCAGCTTAGAAGGTAGCATGAACACTGAAGCTTTCTTT. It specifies CASSLEGSMNTEAFF.

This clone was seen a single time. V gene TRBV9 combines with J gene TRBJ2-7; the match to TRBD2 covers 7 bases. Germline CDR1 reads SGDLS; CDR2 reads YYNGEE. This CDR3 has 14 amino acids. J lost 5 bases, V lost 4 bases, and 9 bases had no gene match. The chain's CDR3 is CASSPRTSRHEQYF. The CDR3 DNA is TGTGCCAGCAGCCCGAGGACTAGTAGGCACGAGCAGTACTTC. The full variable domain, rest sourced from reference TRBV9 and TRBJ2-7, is DSGVTQTPKHLITATGQRVTLRCSPRSGDLSVYWYQQSLDQGLQFLIQYYNGEERAKGNILERFSAQQFPDLHSELNLSSLELGDSALYFCASSPRTSRHEQYFGPGTRLTVT.